The present T cell receptor (beta chain) was sequenced within a study of blood T cell repertoires in COVID-19. Study summary: Italy, Spain and the United States were the sources of the convalescent and acute COVID-19 samples. PBMCs, B-cell-depleted T cells, or T cells provided the cDNA or gDNA that made up the material.

Looked up from germline, CDR1 is KGHSH and CDR2 is LQKENI. The CDR3 is 15 amino acids. Between the trimmed V and J ends, which lost 6 bases and 8 bases, there was a span of 22 bases. Assay: immunoSEQ multiplex PCR; the TCRdb copy retains only in-frame clones and omits some. Altogether some 200,000 clones are present, 89% being singletons, with the ten largest covering less than 0.85%. Symptom resolution, clearance, or two negative PCRs marked the recovered donors of Cohort 3. V gene TRBV18 combines with J gene TRBJ1-2; D is uncertain. This clonotype was obtained from a woman between 18 and 29 years old who had recovered from COVID-19. Sequencing input: PBMCs or T cells enriched from blood (not recorded which). The CDR3 protein is CASSPAREITMGYTF. Here the CDR3 DNA reads TGTGCCAGCTCTCCCGCGAGGGAAATAACTATGGGCTACACCTTC. Using reference TRBV18 and TRBJ1-2 for the parts outside the CDR3, the full variable domain is NAGVMQNPRHLVRRRGQEARLRCSPMKGHSHVYWYRQLPEEGLKFMVYLQKENIIDESGMPKERFSAEFPKEGPSILRIQQVVRGDSAAYFCASSPAREITMGYTFGSGTRLTVV.